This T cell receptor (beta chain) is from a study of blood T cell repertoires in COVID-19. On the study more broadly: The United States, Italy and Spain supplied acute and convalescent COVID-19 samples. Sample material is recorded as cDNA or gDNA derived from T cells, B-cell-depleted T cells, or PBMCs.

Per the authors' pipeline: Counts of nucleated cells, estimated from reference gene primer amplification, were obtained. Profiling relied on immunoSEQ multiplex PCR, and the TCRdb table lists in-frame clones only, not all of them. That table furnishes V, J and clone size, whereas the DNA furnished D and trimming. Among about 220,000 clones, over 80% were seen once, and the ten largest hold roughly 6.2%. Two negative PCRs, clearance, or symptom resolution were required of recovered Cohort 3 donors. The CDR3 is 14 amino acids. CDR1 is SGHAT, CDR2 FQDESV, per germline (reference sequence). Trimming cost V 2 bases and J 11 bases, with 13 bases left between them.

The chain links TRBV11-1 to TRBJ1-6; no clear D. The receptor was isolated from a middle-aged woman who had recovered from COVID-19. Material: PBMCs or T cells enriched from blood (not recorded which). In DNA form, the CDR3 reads TGTGCCAGCAGCTTATACCGGGCCGGGACACCCCTCCACTTT. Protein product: CASSLYRAGTPLHF.